These 22 T cell receptor beta chains were all obtained from the same sample, sequenced in a study of cytomegalovirus exposure and HLA in healthy donors. TCRdb's table, derived via immunoSEQ multiplex PCR, lists solely in-frame clones and lacks some. Here the sample spans under 140,000 clones, 88% being singletons. Sequencing input: PBMCs. The receptors shown here come from a woman aged 30 to 39 in good health and CMV-seropositive.

This clone was seen a handful of times. The chain couples TRBV29-1 to TRBJ1-1, with D tentatively TRBD1 (6 bases). Germline CDR1 reads SQVTM; CDR2 reads ANQGSEA. V was clipped by 5 bases and J by 5 bases, with 15 bases between them. The CDR3 sequence is 13 residues long. The CDR3 DNA sequence: TGCAGCGTTTCGGGGGGGCGGTGGACTGAAGCTTTCTTT. This codes for CSVSGGRWTEAFF. Together with reference TRBV29-1 and TRBJ1-1, the CDR3 gives the full variable domain: SAVISQKPSRDICQRGTSLTIQCQVDSQVTMMFWYRQQPGQSLTLIATANQGSEATYESGFVIDKFPISRPNLTFSTLTVSNMSPEDSSIYLCSVSGGRWTEAFFGQGTRLTVV.

V is TRBV2 and J is TRBJ1-5; D is possibly TRBD1 (6 bases). Germline V CDR1 and CDR2: SNHLY, FYNNEI. The CDR3 runs to 16 residues. Trimming pared 6 bases from V and 3 bases from J, leaving 18 bases between. This CDR3 is CASSLALGQINQPQHF. CDR3 nucleotides: TGTGCCAGCAGCCTGGCTCTCGGACAGATCAATCAGCCCCAGCATTTT.

Details on this clone: Distinct nucleotide sequences in the sample also encode this CDR3. The rearrangement joins TRBV4-3 to TRBJ2-3; TRBD2 matches 9 bases. Per the germline V gene, CDR1 is LGHNA and CDR2 is YSLEER. The CDR3 is made up of 17 amino acids. V shed 0 bases and J 0 bases; nucleotides not matched to a gene: 4. DNA of the CDR3: TGCGCCAGCAGCCAAGATCTAGCGGGACCTAGCACAGATACGCAGTATTTT. It translates to CASSQDLAGPSTDTQYF.

The chain carries TRBV15 and TRBJ2-2; D is uncertain. V lost 1 base and J 6 bases, leaving 3 bases between the germline ends. Germline V CDR1 and CDR2: LNHNV, YYDKDF (reference sequence). This CDR3 has 12 residues. CDR3 nucleotide sequence: TGTGCCACCAGCAGAGCGGCCGGGGAGCTGTTTTTT. Translating gives CATSRAAGELFF.

This clone was observed a single time. The V gene is TRBV11-1, the J gene TRBJ2-2, with 7 bases aligning to TRBD2. In germline, CDR1 is SGHAT, CDR2 FQDESV (reference sequence). The junction had 3 bases not matched to a gene; V was cut back by 5 bases and J by 3 bases. The CDR3 has 14 residues. The CDR3 DNA reads as TGTGCCAGCAGCCCTAGCGGATACACCGGGGAGCTGTTTTTT. Amino acid sequence: CASSPSGYTGELFF.

V and J are TRBV21-1 and TRBJ1-2. TRBV21-1 is noted as a pseudogene. The CDR3 sequence is 13 residues long. In nucleotides, the CDR3 is TGTGCCAGCCCCCAGCGCGGGCGGGGAGGCTACACCTTC. This sequence encodes CASPQRGRGGYTF.

This chain joins TRBV11-2 and TRBJ2-2; D gene uncertain. The CDR3 spans 15 residues. Germline V gene lookup returns CDR1 SGHAT and CDR2 FQNNGV. Trimming pared 1 base from V and 2 bases from J, leaving 8 bases between. CDR3: CASSLVVLNTGELFF. The CDR3 coding sequence is TGTGCCAGCAGCTTAGTTGTCCTTAACACCGGGGAGCTGTTTTTT.

This rearrangement joins TRBV6-1 to TRBJ1-1; perhaps TRBD1 as D (5 bases). Germline V gene data show CDR1 as MNHNS and CDR2 as SASEGT. The length of the CDR3 is 14 residues. Trimming took 6 bases from V and 3 from J, leaving 14 bases between them. The CDR3 coding sequence is TGTGCCAGCAGACACAGGCTAGGGGACACTGAAGCTTTCTTT. Residues: CASRHRLGDTEAFF.

The chain uses TRBV6-5 and TRBJ2-1; weak D call: TRBD2 (5 bases). The CDR3 contains 15 residues. Germline lookup yields CDR1 MNHEY and CDR2 SVGAGI. V was trimmed by 3 bases and J by 2 bases, leaving 11 bases between them. The chain's CDR3 is CASSYVAGTYNEQFF. CDR3 nucleotides: TGTGCCAGCAGTTATGTGGCGGGTACCTACAATGAGCAGTTCTTC.

The chain employs TRBV5-4 and TRBJ2-7, with 7 bases lining up with TRBD2. Trimming removed 4 bases from V and 3 bases from J; junction bases left unmatched: 10. This CDR3 contains 15 residues. Germline loops: CDR1 SGHNT, CDR2 YYREEE (reference sequence). DNA of the CDR3: TGTGCCAGCAGCGGGGGGGGAGGGGCCGGCTACGAGCAGTACTTC. This codes for CASSGGGGAGYEQYF.

The chain joins TRBV15 to TRBJ2-1, with D possibly being TRBD1 (6 bases). V lost 0 bases to trimming and J lost 5 bases, with 14 bases between them. Germline loops: CDR1 LNHNV, CDR2 YYDKDF (reference sequence). This CDR3 has 16 amino acids. CDR3 sequence: CATSRDGGYGNNEQFF. The CDR3 DNA sequence: TGTGCCACCAGCAGAGATGGGGGCTATGGGAACAATGAGCAGTTCTTC.

The chain employs TRBV18 and TRBJ2-1; D perhaps matches TRBD1 (5 bases). V shed 3 bases and J shed 0 bases, with 9 bases lying between them. From germline, CDR1 is KGHSH and CDR2 LQKENI. The CDR3 sequence is 15 residues long. CDR3 protein: CASSPRQSSYNEQFF. CDR3 DNA sequence: TGTGCCAGCTCACCGCGACAGAGCTCCTACAATGAGCAGTTCTTC.

The chain links TRBV11-2 to TRBJ2-7; 7 nucleotides agree with TRBD1. The CDR3 loop spans 16 amino acids. The V segment lost 3 bases and the J segment 5 bases; nucleotides outside the gene matches: 13. Germline V gene sequence: CDR1 SGHAT, CDR2 FQNNGV. In DNA, the CDR3 is TGTGCCAGCAGCTTTTCCCTAGACAGGGTAATGCACGAGCAGTACTTC. This sequence encodes CASSFSLDRVMHEQYF.

This chain joins TRBV7-3 and TRBJ1-3; 8 bases are shared with TRBD1. The CDR3 covers 13 residues. CDR1 SGHTA and CDR2 FQGTGA come from the germline V gene. The V segment lost 6 bases and the J segment 6 bases; nucleotides outside the gene matches: 4. CDR3: CASSSDRENTIYF. The CDR3 bases are TGTGCCAGCAGTTCGGACAGGGAAAACACCATATATTTT.

This chain joins TRBV18 and TRBJ1-1, with 9 nucleotides matching TRBD1. Germline CDR1 KGHSH, CDR2 LQKENI. J gave up 10 bases and V 3 bases, and 6 bases lay outside the gene matches. The CDR3 contains 13 residues. The CDR3 protein is CASSPRQGEVAFF. In DNA form, the CDR3 reads TGTGCCAGCTCACCCCGACAGGGGGAGGTAGCTTTCTTT.

Remarks on this clone: The identical CDR3 is also encoded by other nucleotide sequences in the sample. The rearrangement uses TRBV13 and TRBJ1-1; maybe TRBD1 (5 bases). CDR1 and CDR2 from the germline V gene are PRHDT and FYEKMQ (reference sequence). This CDR3 spans 14 amino acids. V lost 4 bases to trimming and J lost 1 base, with 10 bases between them. CDR3 sequence reads: CASSYSGANTEAFF. CDR3 DNA sequence: TGTGCCAGCAGCTACAGCGGGGCGAACACTGAAGCTTTCTTT.

The chain has TRBV5-1 and TRBJ2-7; possibly TRBD1 for D (6 bases). Trimming stripped 4 bases from V and 1 base from J, with 12 bases between. Looked up from germline, CDR1 is SGHRS and CDR2 is YFSETQ. This CDR3 comprises 14 residues. CDR3 region: CASSPRQASYEQYF. CDR3 nucleotide sequence: TGCGCCAGCAGCCCAAGACAGGCTTCCTACGAGCAGTACTTC. Filled out from reference TRBV5-1 and TRBJ2-7, the complete variable domain reads KAGVTQTPRYLIKTRGQQVTLSCSPISGHRSVSWYQQTPGQGLQFLFEYFSETQRNKGNFPGRFSGRQFSNSRSEMNVSTLELGDSALYLCASSPRQASYEQYFGPGTRLTVT.

This chain uses TRBV6-5 with TRBJ1-2; 7 positions match TRBD1. The ends lost 8 bases at V and 6 bases at J; junction bases unmatched: 6. This CDR3 has 12 residues. Germline V gene sequence: CDR1 MNHEY, CDR2 SVGAGI. The CDR3 spells CASGRGSDGYTF. The CDR3 bases are TGTGCCAGCGGCAGGGGGTCGGATGGCTACACCTTC.

The J gene is TRBJ1-2, the V gene TRBV5-1; 8 bases match TRBD1. Unmatched junction bases numbered 8, after V lost 2 bases and J lost 2 bases. CDR1 and CDR2 (germline): SGHRS, YFSETQ. The CDR3 is 16 residues long. CDR3: CASSFTMTGVNYGYTF. Written as DNA, the CDR3 is TGCGCCAGCAGCTTCACCATGACAGGGGTAAACTATGGCTACACCTTC.

This chain connects TRBV27 to TRBJ2-2; possible D gene TRBD1, 6 bases. The V gene lost 5 bases and the J gene lost 2 bases, with 12 bases spanning the gap. The germline CDR1 and CDR2 sequences are MNHEY and SMNVEV (reference sequence). The CDR3 is 15 amino acids. CDR3 sequence (DNA): TGTGCCAGCAGTCAAGGGGACACTAACACCGGGGAGCTGTTTTTT. Translated, it gives CASSQGDTNTGELFF.

Only one count was recorded for this clone. The V and J genes are TRBV6-5 and TRBJ2-1, with TRBD2 identical over 10 bases. V lost 5 bases to trimming and J lost 4 bases; unmatched junction nucleotides: 5. The germline CDR1 and CDR2 sequences are MNHEY and SVGAGI. The CDR3 loop spans 15 amino acids. The CDR3 bases are TGTGCCAGCAGTAAGAGCGGGGGGGCTTACAATGAGCAGTTCTTC. This gives the protein CASSKSGGAYNEQFF.

CDR3 coding DNA: TGTGCCTGGAGCCAGTGGGATAGCGGGGCCGAGCAGTACTTC. This codes for CAWSQWDSGAEQYF. The chain has TRBV30 and TRBJ2-7; TRBD2 matches 8 bases. The J segment lost 6 bases and the V segment lost 3 bases, leaving 10 bases of the junction unmatched. Germline V gene data show CDR1 as GTSNPN and CDR2 as SVGIG (reference sequence). CDR3 length equals 14 residues.